This T cell receptor beta chain was documented in a study of immune evolution from preneoplasia to lung adenocarcinoma. Repertoires were generated with immunoSEQ multiplex PCR, while TCRdb's copy carries only in-frame clones and drops some. The repertoire consists of some 5,000 clones, with about 80% occurring once and the leading ten covering roughly 15%. Germline loops: CDR1 SGHDT, CDR2 YYEEEE. The CDR3 contains 15 residues. V lost 4 bases to trimming and J lost 4 bases; unmatched junction nucleotides: 3. The sample taken for sequencing was FFPE normal lung tissue adjacent to the tumor. The source of this sequence is a person over 45 with lung adenocarcinoma. The chain carries TRBV5-6 and TRBJ2-1, with 12 bases matching TRBD2. The CDR3: CASSQTSGSYNEQFF. CDR3 bases: TGTGCCAGCAGCCAGACTAGCGGGAGTTACAATGAGCAGTTCTTC.